This TCR beta chain comes out of a study of identical twins. The germline V gene has CDR1 MNHEY and CDR2 SVGEGT. The CDR3 totals 14 residues. Trimming pared 0 bases from V and 10 bases from J, leaving 14 bases between. TCRdb reanalysed the 5' RACE reads using MiXCR and keeps one entry per CDR3 protein. The sample records hundreds of thousands of distinct CDR3 sequences, about 7.5% being singletons. General study findings and limits: Twins' surplus sharing was weaker for beta out-of-frame sequences.

This clonotype was recorded at least ten times. Its target is not known. The data also belong to a second study, concerning yellow fever vaccine responses in identical twins.

Specimen: memory (CD45RO+) T cells sorted from blood. The rearrangement links TRBV6-2 or TRBV6-3 to TRBJ2-3, with a possible D match to TRBD1 (6 bases). The TCR was taken from a woman between 18 and 30 years old in good health. The CDR3 protein is CASSYSAPGTPQYF. In DNA form, the CDR3 reads TGTGCCAGCAGTTACTCCGCCCCCGGGACACCGCAGTATTTT.